These 32 T cell receptor beta chains were sequenced from one sample in a study of response to subunit inactivated influenza vaccine. TCRdb re-analysed the RT-PCR reads in MiXCR, keeping a single row per CDR3 protein. The sample shows more than 600,000 distinct CDR3 sequences, less than 20% of them seen only once. This material consisted of PBMCs from blood, taken more than 4 days after vaccination. Receptor source: a man between 50 and 59 years old who received an inactivated influenza vaccine.

This clonotype occurred many times. The CDR3 reads CSVEVGTGGIQETQYF. CDR3 nucleotide sequence: TGCAGCGTTGAAGTGGGGACAGGGGGAATCCAAGAGACCCAGTACTTC. The chain is built from TRBV29-1 and TRBJ2-5; the match to TRBD1 covers 11 bases. Germline lookup yields CDR1 SQVTM and CDR2 ANQGSEA. The CDR3 runs to 16 residues. The V and J ends lost 1 base and 1 base, in that order; junction bases with no gene match: 5.

This clonotype was seen a few times. The gene calls are TRBV20-1 and TRBJ1-1, with 7 nucleotides matching TRBD1. Germline assignment: CDR1 DFQATT and CDR2 SNEGSKA (reference sequence). The CDR3 is made up of 13 amino acids. Unmatched junction bases numbered 2, after V lost 1 base and J lost 3 bases. The CDR3 sequence: CSARGQGDTEAFF. CDR3 in DNA: TGCAGTGCTAGAGGGCAGGGGGACACTGAAGCTTTCTTT.

This clonotype was counted a single time. Written as DNA, the CDR3 is TGTGCCACCAGTGATCCGGGAGAAGATGAAAAACTGTTTTTT. Translation gives CATSDPGEDEKLFF. This chain joins TRBV24-1 and TRBJ1-4; no clear D. CDR3 length: 14 amino acids. The germline gives CDR1 KGHDR, CDR2 SFDVKD. The V gene lost 3 bases and the J gene lost 6 bases, with 10 bases spanning the gap.

This clonotype was detected a few times. CDR3 residues: CASSYRLSTGNTIYF. CDR3 in DNA: TGTGCCAGCAGTTACCGCCTTTCAACTGGAAACACCATATATTTT. This sequence joins TRBV6-5 and TRBJ1-3, with D uncertain. In germline, CDR1 is MNHEY, CDR2 SVGAGI. Trimming took 2 bases from V and 2 from J, leaving 10 bases between them. The CDR3 has 15 residues.

CDR3 in DNA: TGTGCCAGCAGTTTACTGAGAGGCGGGGGGAGGAACACTGAAGCTTTCTTT. It is translated as CASSLLRGGGRNTEAFF. The gene calls are TRBV12-3 or TRBV12-4 and TRBJ1-1; a weak D match, TRBD1 (5 bases). The CDR3 is 17 amino acids. V was shortened by 2 bases and J by 1 base, with 17 bases between the two germline ends.

There are many counts of this clonotype. The V gene is TRBV2, the J gene TRBJ2-2; 8 bases line up with TRBD1. The CDR3 has 12 amino acids. Germline loops: CDR1 SNHLY, CDR2 FYNNEI. Losses at the gene ends were 6 bases for V and 14 bases for J; bases not matched to a gene: 8. CDR3 amino acids: CASSETGAGLFF. The DNA for the CDR3 is TGTGCCAGCAGCGAGACAGGGGCAGGTCTGTTTTTT.

The chain combines TRBV7-8 with TRBJ1-6; 7 positions match TRBD1. Germline values: CDR1 SGHVS, CDR2 FQNEAQ. V dropped 4 bases and J dropped 2; count of bases not matched to a gene: 2. The CDR3 is 15 amino acids. The CDR3 DNA sequence: TGTGCCAGCAGCTCAAGGGGGCCCTATAATTCACCCCTCCACTTT. Translating it yields CASSSRGPYNSPLHF.

Many counts were recorded for this clonotype. CDR3 region: CASSILAGVNEQFF. In DNA, the CDR3 is TGTGCCAGCAGTATACTAGCGGGGGTTAATGAGCAGTTCTTC. V gene TRBV12-3 or TRBV12-4 combines with J gene TRBJ2-1, with 11 nucleotides matching TRBD2. Germline trimming cut 5 bases from V and 7 bases from J; bases unmatched to any gene: 4. The CDR3 contains 14 residues.

The genes are TRBV20-1 and TRBJ2-1; 11 nucleotides match TRBD2. Trimming at V came to 5 bases and at J to 1 base, leaving 7 bases not matched to a gene. The CDR3 length is 16 residues. From germline, CDR1 is DFQATT and CDR2 SNEGSKA (reference sequence). The CDR3 loop reads CSAASRLAGSYNEQFF. The CDR3 DNA reads as TGCAGTGCTGCCTCACGACTAGCGGGATCCTACAATGAGCAGTTCTTC.

The V call is TRBV20-1, the J call TRBJ2-1; 10 positions match TRBD1. The germline CDR1 and CDR2 sequences are DFQATT and SNEGSKA (reference sequence). The CDR3 extends over 14 amino acids. Unmatched junction bases numbered 7, after V lost 3 bases and J lost 8 bases. Here the CDR3 DNA reads TGCAGTGCTAGGCCGGGACAGGGGATTTATGAGCAGTTCTTC. Its protein is CSARPGQGIYEQFF.

This clonotype was observed a handful of times. The rearrangement links TRBV7-9 to TRBJ2-4; D may be TRBD2 (5 bases). Germline CDR1 and CDR2: SEHNR and FQNEAQ (reference sequence). Trimming removed 5 bases from V and 1 base from J, with 15 bases in between. The CDR3 consists of 16 residues. Here the CDR3 DNA reads TGTGCCAGCAGCCCATCTCCTCGAGGGGCCAAAAACATTCAGTACTTC. It encodes CASSPSPRGAKNIQYF.

This chain links TRBV5-1 with TRBJ2-2, with a possible D match to TRBD2 (6 bases). The CDR3 loop spans 15 amino acids. Germline assignment: CDR1 SGHRS and CDR2 YFSETQ. Trimming took 7 bases from V and 1 from J, leaving 14 bases between them. The CDR3 spells CASSFTGGNTGELFF. The CDR3 DNA is TGCGCCAGCTCCTTCACCGGGGGGAACACCGGGGAGCTGTTTTTT.

This clonotype was picked up a small number of times. This chain links TRBV7-2 with TRBJ1-1; D is perhaps TRBD1 (6 bases). The CDR3 contains 13 residues. V lost 5 bases to trimming and J lost 4 bases, with 11 bases between them. Germline V CDR1 and CDR2: SGHTA, FQGNSA. CDR3 residues: CASSPKGGTEAFF. As DNA, the CDR3 is TGTGCCAGCAGCCCCAAGGGGGGCACTGAAGCTTTCTTT.

This sequence joins TRBV11-2 and TRBJ2-7; 9 nucleotides agree with TRBD1. With V trimmed by 5 bases and J by 6 bases, 11 bases remained unmatched. Germline CDR1 SGHAT, CDR2 FQNNGV. The CDR3 extends over 15 amino acids. CDR3 amino acids: CASSPTPGTGSEQYF. CDR3 coding DNA: TGTGCCAGCAGCCCCACCCCCGGGACAGGGAGCGAGCAGTACTTC.

This clonotype appeared a few times. The CDR3 DNA reads as TGTGCCAGCACATTAGCCTACGAGCAGTACTTC. Encoded protein: CASTLAYEQYF. The chain carries TRBV2 and TRBJ2-7; D call uncertain. The germline V gene has CDR1 SNHLY and CDR2 FYNNEI. With 7 bases removed from V and 2 bases from J, the gap between germline ends came to 6 bases. The CDR3 is 11 amino acids. The variable domain in full, completed from reference TRBV2 and TRBJ2-7, reads EPEVTQTPSHQVTQMGQEVILRCVPISNHLYFYWYRQILGQKVEFLVSFYNNEISEKSEIFDDQFSVERPDGSNFTLKIRSTKLEDSAMYFCASTLAYEQYFGPGTRLTVT.

This clonotype showed up just a few times. V and J are TRBV15 and TRBJ1-5; TRBD1 is a possible D gene (6 bases). The V and J ends lost 3 bases and 4 bases respectively, with 10 bases between them. This CDR3 is built from 14 residues. Germline lookup yields CDR1 LNHNV and CDR2 YYDKDF (reference sequence). CDR3 DNA: TGTGCCACCAGCAGCGAACAGGGTAATCAGCCCCAGCATTTT. It translates to CATSSEQGNQPQHF.

This clonotype was observed a few times. The chain carries TRBV10-3 and TRBJ2-3; a weak D match, TRBD2 (6 bases). In germline, CDR1 is ENHRY, CDR2 SYGVKD. V was trimmed by 4 bases and J by 2 bases, leaving 7 bases between them. CDR3 length equals 13 residues. The DNA for the CDR3 is TGTGCCATCAGTGGGGACTTCACAGATACGCAGTATTTT. Amino acid sequence: CAISGDFTDTQYF.

This clonotype occurred many times. The rearrangement uses TRBV7-2 and TRBJ1-4; no clear D gene. The CDR3 has 14 amino acids. The V gene lost 5 bases and the J gene lost 1 base, with 8 bases spanning the gap. Germline V gives CDR1 SGHTA, CDR2 FQGNSA. This CDR3 reads CASSPSRTNEKLFF. Written as DNA, the CDR3 is TGTGCCAGCAGCCCTAGTCGAACTAATGAAAAACTGTTTTTT.

This clonotype was observed a few times. V is TRBV6-1 and J is TRBJ1-1; possible D gene TRBD1, 5 bases. Germline V lookup: CDR1 MNHNS, CDR2 SASEGT. Deletions cut 5 bases from V and 7 bases from J, with 20 bases between. The CDR3 consists of 15 residues. The CDR3, as DNA: TGTGCCAGCAGTCCCTACACAGGCGCGGGGGGTGAAGCTTTCTTT. This codes for CASSPYTGAGGEAFF.

A few counts support this clonotype. This chain connects TRBV5-1 to TRBJ2-1; a weak D match, TRBD1 (6 bases). The V end lost 2 bases, the J end lost 5 bases, and 11 bases lay between the germline ends. The germline gives CDR1 SGHRS, CDR2 YFSETQ. The CDR3 runs 14 residues. This chain's CDR3 is CASSFNRDNNEQFF. CDR3 nucleotide sequence: TGCGCCAGCAGCTTCAACCGGGACAACAATGAGCAGTTCTTC.

At least ten counts were recorded for this clonotype. The genes are TRBV29-1 and TRBJ2-1; the D gene is possibly TRBD2 (5 bases). Germline V CDR1 and CDR2: SQVTM, ANQGSEA. V shed 5 bases and J shed 0 bases, with 17 bases lying between them. The CDR3 runs to 16 residues. The CDR3 DNA reads as TGCAGCGTTTCCGGTGGAAGCGGATACTCCTACAATGAGCAGTTCTTC. Translated: CSVSGGSGYSYNEQFF.

On this clonotype: The junction and the germline gene differ at one end; a read error may be behind it. The chain joins TRBV20-1 to TRBJ1-1; D not resolved. Germline V CDR1 and CDR2: DFQATT, SNEGSKA (reference sequence). The CDR3 contains 14 residues. This CDR3 reads CSARGGRVKTEAFF. The CDR3 DNA is TGCAGTGCTAGAGGCGGGCGGGTGAAAACTGAAGCTTTCTTT.

This clonotype was picked up many times. This chain links TRBV24-1 with TRBJ2-1, with 11 bases lining up with TRBD2. The germline V gene has CDR1 KGHDR and CDR2 SFDVKD. The trim removed 2 bases at V and 1 base at J, leaving 12 bases unmatched. This CDR3 contains 20 residues. CDR3 sequence: CATSDSGVNLAGGSYNEQFF. The CDR3 DNA is TGTGCCACCAGTGATTCTGGGGTTAATCTAGCGGGAGGATCCTACAATGAGCAGTTCTTC.

This chain joins TRBV18 and TRBJ2-7; D perhaps matches TRBD1 (5 bases). V was pared by 3 bases and J by 4 bases, with 10 bases between. The CDR3 sequence is 13 residues long. Germline-derived CDR1 and CDR2 are KGHSH and LQKENI. The CDR3 region has the DNA TGTGCCAGCTCACCCGCTCAGGGTTACGAGCAGTACTTC. Protein sequence: CASSPAQGYEQYF.

This clonotype occurred a few times. This chain connects TRBV5-1 to TRBJ2-7; D might be TRBD1 (6 bases). CDR3 size: 15 residues. Germline-derived CDR1 and CDR2 are SGHRS and YFSETQ. V shed 4 bases and J shed 3 bases, with 17 bases lying between them. The CDR3 protein is CASSPAGQIDYEQYF. DNA for the CDR3: TGCGCCAGCAGCCCGGCAGGACAGATAGACTACGAGCAGTACTTC.

There are a few counts of this clonotype. J is TRBJ1-1 and V is TRBV20-1; D uncertain. The ends were cut back, 0 bases at V and 6 bases at J, with 11 bases in the middle. The germline gives CDR1 DFQATT, CDR2 SNEGSKA (reference sequence). There are 13 residues in the CDR3. The CDR3 spells CSARDKPGAEAFF. CDR3 nucleotide sequence: TGCAGTGCTAGAGACAAACCAGGAGCTGAAGCTTTCTTT.

The rearrangement joins TRBV7-9 to TRBJ2-4; D is undetermined. Trimming removed 5 bases at V and 6 bases at J, with 20 bases between. Germline CDR1 and CDR2: SEHNR and FQNEAQ (reference sequence). This CDR3 comprises 16 residues. The CDR3 DNA reads TGTGCCAGCAGCCCCCCTGGCGGAAGGACGAGAAACATTCAGTACTTC. Translated, it gives CASSPPGGRTRNIQYF.

This clonotype came up a few times. The J gene is TRBJ2-7, the V gene TRBV28; D is unclear. CDR3 length: 13 residues. V lost 3 bases and J 0 bases, leaving 6 bases between the germline ends. Germline V lookup: CDR1 MDHEN, CDR2 SYDVKM. This chain's CDR3 is CASSFPASYEQYF. CDR3 nucleotides: TGTGCCAGCAGTTTTCCTGCCTCCTACGAGCAGTACTTC.

The CDR3: CASSWGDRHTDTQYF. The CDR3 DNA follows: TGCGCCAGCAGCTGGGGGGACAGACACACAGATACGCAGTATTTT. V gene TRBV5-1 combines with J gene TRBJ2-3, with TRBD1 as a possible D gene (7 bases). Between the trimmed V and J ends, which lost 3 bases and 2 bases, there was a span of 13 bases. The CDR3 has 15 amino acids. Per germline, CDR1 SGHRS and CDR2 YFSETQ.

This clonotype has a handful of counts. The chain combines TRBV20-1 with TRBJ2-1; D gene ambiguous. The CDR3 has 12 residues. The germline V gene has CDR1 DFQATT and CDR2 SNEGSKA (reference sequence). V shed 1 base and J shed 8 bases, with 9 bases lying between them. CDR3 DNA sequence: TGCAGTGCTAGAGTAGGTAGCTATGAGCAGTTCTTC. Its protein product is CSARVGSYEQFF.

There are a few counts of this clonotype. The chain carries TRBV5-6 and TRBJ2-5; D might be TRBD1 or TRBD2, each matching 6 bases. V dropped 1 base and J dropped 2 bases, with 12 bases sitting between them. Germline V gene lookup returns CDR1 SGHDT and CDR2 YYEEEE. The CDR3 runs to 15 residues. CDR3 in DNA: TGTGCCAGCAGCTTGATTCGAGGGGGGCAAGAGACCCAGTACTTC. Protein: CASSLIRGGQETQYF.

The sample holds many counts of this clonotype. The J gene is TRBJ2-3, the V gene TRBV20-1, with TRBD2 matching 8 bases. V lost 0 bases, J lost 8 bases, and 4 bases stayed unmatched. Germline V gene lookup returns CDR1 DFQATT and CDR2 SNEGSKA (reference sequence). The CDR3 has 13 amino acids. In DNA, the CDR3 is TGCAGTGCTAGAGATGGGAGCGGGGGTACGCAGTATTTT. Protein sequence: CSARDGSGGTQYF.